The sequence of this T cell receptor beta chain was determined in a study of blood T cell repertoires in COVID-19. The wider study: Samples of COVID-19 (acute and convalescent) were obtained from the United States, Italy and Spain. Sample material is recorded as cDNA or gDNA derived from T cells, B-cell-depleted T cells, or PBMCs.

Authors' methods: Quantification of nucleated cells was approximated via reference gene primer amplification. Sequencing was performed with immunoSEQ multiplex PCR; in TCRdb, only in-frame clones are kept and a portion is missing. The V and J calls and clone size come from that table; D and trimming were worked out from the DNA. The sample includes 150,000 to 200,000 clones, approximately 90% seen only once; the top ten take about 2.1%. The CDR3 contains 16 residues. V shed 0 bases and J 6 bases; nucleotides not matched to a gene: 9. CDR1 and CDR2 (germline): SGDLS, YYNGEE. Sequenced sample: peripheral blood. The TCR originated in a man younger than 35 who had recovered from COVID-19. The J gene is TRBJ2-3, the V gene TRBV9; 8 bases are a match to TRBD2. The CDR3 loop is CASSVGWAGGGDTQYF. DNA of the CDR3: TGTGCCAGCAGCGTAGGGTGGGCGGGAGGTGGTGATACGCAGTATTTT.